A selection of T cell receptor beta chains follows, all from one sample in a study of a mutant IDH1 vaccine in newly diagnosed glioma. Clones were read by immunoSEQ multiplex PCR, and TCRdb kept only the in-frame ones, dropping some. The sample holds some 50,000 clones; about 81% are singletons and the top ten take about 4.3%. Their antigens remain unidentified. The input for sequencing was PBMCs, taken from a glioma patient whose treatment included an IDH1 peptide vaccine. These receptors came from a woman between 25 and 40 years old with glioma. Some clones in this sample may be carry-over from other donors' samples. Each CDR3 is given with its conserved first and last residue. The D gene is left open where the match is weak.

D,J,V,CDR3
.,TRBJ2-5,TRBV25-1,CASSPPWLETQYF
TRBD2,TRBJ2-2,TRBV10-3,CAIRRTSGSPGELFF
.,TRBJ1-3,TRBV5-4,CASSLGGTIYF
TRBD1,TRBJ1-5,TRBV6-1,CASSEGTGGAQPQHF
TRBD1,TRBJ1-1,TRBV19,CASSNMFQGAGEAFF
.,TRBJ2-7,TRBV6-6,CASQLGGGHASYEQYF
.,TRBJ2-3,TRBV19,CASSNPRSTDTQYF
TRBD1,TRBJ1-3,TRBV30,CAWQQGAGGNTIYF
.,TRBJ2-6,TRBV5-4,CASSLGGSGANVLTF
.,TRBJ1-5,TRBV18,CAGSPNTDNQPQHF
TRBD1,TRBJ2-7,TRBV28,CASSLGAGQGQYF